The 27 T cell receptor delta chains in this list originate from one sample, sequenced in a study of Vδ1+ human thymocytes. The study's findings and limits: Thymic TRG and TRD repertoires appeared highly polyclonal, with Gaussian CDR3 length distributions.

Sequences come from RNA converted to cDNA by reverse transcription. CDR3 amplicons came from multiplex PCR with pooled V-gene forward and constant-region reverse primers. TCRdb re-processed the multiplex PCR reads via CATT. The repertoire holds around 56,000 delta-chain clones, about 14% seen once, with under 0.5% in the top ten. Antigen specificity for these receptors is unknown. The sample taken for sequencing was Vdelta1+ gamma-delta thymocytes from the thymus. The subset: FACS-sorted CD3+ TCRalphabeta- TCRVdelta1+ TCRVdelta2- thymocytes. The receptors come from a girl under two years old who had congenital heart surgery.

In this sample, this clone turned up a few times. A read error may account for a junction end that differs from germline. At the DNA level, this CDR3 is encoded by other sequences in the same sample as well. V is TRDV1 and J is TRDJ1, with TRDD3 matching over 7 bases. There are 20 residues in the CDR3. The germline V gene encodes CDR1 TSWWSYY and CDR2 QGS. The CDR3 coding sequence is TGTGCTCTTGGGGAACGTTTTGAGCAGGATACGCTCCTTTACACCGATAAACTCATCTTC. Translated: CALGERFEQDTLLYTDKLIF.

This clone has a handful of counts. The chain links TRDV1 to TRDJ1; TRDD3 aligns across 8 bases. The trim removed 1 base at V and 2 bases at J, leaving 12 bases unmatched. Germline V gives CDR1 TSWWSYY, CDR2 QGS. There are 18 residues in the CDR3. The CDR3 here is CALGEPQILGGTTDKLIF. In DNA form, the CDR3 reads TGTGCTCTTGGGGAACCCCAAATACTGGGGGGCACTACCGATAAACTCATCTTT.

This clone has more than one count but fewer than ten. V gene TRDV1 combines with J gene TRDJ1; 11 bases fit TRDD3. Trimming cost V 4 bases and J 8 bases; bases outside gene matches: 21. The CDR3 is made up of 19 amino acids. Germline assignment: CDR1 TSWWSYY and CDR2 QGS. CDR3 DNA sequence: TGTGCTCTTGGGGGCCCTCCTGGAGTGGGGGATACGCCCTACTTCAAACTCATCTTT. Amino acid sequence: CALGGPPGVGDTPYFKLIF.

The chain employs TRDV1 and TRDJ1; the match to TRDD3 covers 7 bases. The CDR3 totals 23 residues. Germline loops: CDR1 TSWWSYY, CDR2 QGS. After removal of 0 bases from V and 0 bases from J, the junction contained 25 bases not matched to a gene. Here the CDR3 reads CALGELTPVPRRRGGLYTDKLIF. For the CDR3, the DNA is TGTGCTCTTGGGGAACTAACCCCAGTTCCTCGAAGGCGAGGGGGATTGTACACCGATAAACTCATCTTT.

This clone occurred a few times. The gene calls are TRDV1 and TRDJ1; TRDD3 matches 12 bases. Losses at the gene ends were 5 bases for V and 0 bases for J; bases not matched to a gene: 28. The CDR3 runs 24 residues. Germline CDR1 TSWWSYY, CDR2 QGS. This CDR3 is CALGQIFLPTHPWGIRGYTDKLIF. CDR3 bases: TGTGCTCTTGGGCAAATCTTCCTACCCACCCACCCCTGGGGGATACGAGGGTACACCGATAAACTCATCTTT.

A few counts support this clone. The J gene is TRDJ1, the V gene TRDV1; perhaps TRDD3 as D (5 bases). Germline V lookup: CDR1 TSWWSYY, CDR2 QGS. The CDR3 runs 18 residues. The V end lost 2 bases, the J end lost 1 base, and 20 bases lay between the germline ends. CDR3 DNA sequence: TGTGCTCTTGGGGAAGGCCAGAGGGCGGGATTCATCACCGATAAACTCATCTTT. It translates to CALGEGQRAGFITDKLIF.

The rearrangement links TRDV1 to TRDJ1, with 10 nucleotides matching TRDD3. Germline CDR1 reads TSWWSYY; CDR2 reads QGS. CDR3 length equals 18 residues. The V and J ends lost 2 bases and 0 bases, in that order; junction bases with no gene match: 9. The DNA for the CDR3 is TGTGCTCTTGGGGAAAACGGTAAGGGGGATACGGACACCGATAAACTCATCTTT. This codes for CALGENGKGDTDTDKLIF.

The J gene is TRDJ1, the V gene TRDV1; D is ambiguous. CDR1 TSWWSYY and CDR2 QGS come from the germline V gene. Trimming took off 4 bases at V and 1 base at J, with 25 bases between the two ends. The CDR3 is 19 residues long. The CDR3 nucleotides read TGTGCTCTTGGGGTAAAGACCCGGCTCACTTCGGATTTCACCGATAAACTCATCTTT. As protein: CALGVKTRLTSDFTDKLIF.

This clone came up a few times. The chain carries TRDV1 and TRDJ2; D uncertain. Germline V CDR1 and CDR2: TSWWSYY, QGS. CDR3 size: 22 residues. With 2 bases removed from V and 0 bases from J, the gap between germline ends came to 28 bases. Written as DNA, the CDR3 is TGTGCTCTTGGGGAAAAATTTTGGGAGGGACTCAAATCCAAAGCTTTGACAGCACAACTCTTCTTT. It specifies CALGEKFWEGLKSKALTAQLFF.

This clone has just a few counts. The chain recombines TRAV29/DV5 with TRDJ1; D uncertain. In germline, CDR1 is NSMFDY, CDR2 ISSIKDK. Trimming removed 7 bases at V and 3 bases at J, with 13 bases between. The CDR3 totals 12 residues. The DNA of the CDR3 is TGTGCATCCCTTAGTTCGTCCGATAAACTCATCTTT. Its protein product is CASLSSSDKLIF.

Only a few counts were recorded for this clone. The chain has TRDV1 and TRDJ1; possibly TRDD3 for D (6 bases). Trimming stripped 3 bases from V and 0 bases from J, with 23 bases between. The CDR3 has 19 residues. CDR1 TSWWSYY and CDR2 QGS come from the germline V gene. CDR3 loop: CALGERWGDASPYTDKLIF. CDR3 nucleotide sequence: TGTGCTCTTGGGGAGCGTTGGGGGGACGCCTCTCCGTACACCGATAAACTCATCTTT.

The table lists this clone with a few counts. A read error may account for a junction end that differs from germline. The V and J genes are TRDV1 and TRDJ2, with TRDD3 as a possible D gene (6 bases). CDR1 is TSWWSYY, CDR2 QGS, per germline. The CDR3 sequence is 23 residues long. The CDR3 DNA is TGCGCTCTTGGGGATCCCACAAATTCCTCCTTTAGGTGGGCGAAGGCGTTGACAGCACAACTCTTCTTT. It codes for CALGDPTNSSFRWAKALTAQLFF.

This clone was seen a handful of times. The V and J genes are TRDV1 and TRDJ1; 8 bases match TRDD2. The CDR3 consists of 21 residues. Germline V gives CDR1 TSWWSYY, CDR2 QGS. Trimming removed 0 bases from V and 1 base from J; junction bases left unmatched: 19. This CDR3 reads CALGELAFLRSAYSLTDKLIF. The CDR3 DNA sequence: TGTGCTCTTGGGGAACTCGCCTTCCTAAGGTCGGCTTACAGCCTCACCGATAAACTCATCTTT.

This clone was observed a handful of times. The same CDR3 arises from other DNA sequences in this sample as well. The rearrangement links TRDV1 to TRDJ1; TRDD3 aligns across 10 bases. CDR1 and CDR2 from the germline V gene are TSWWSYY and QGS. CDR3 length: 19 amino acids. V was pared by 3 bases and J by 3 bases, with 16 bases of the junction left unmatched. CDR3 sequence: CALGDGLPPGGYSSDKLIF. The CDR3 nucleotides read TGTGCTCTTGGGGACGGCCTCCCGCCTGGGGGATATTCCTCCGATAAACTCATCTTT.

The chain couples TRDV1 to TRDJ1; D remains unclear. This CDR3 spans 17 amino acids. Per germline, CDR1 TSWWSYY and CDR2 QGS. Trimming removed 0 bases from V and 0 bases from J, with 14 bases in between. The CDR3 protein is CALGELGWPKYTDKLIF. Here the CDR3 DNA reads TGTGCTCTTGGGGAACTTGGTTGGCCCAAGTACACCGATAAACTCATCTTT.

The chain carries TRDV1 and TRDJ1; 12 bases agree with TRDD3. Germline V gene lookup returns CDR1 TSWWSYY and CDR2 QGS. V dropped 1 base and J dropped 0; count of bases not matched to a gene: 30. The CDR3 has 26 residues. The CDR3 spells CALGERIIKDLHRLLGDTPYTDKLIF. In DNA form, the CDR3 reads TGTGCTCTTGGGGAACGTATAATTAAAGACCTACACCGATTACTGGGGGATACACCGTACACCGATAAACTCATCTTT.

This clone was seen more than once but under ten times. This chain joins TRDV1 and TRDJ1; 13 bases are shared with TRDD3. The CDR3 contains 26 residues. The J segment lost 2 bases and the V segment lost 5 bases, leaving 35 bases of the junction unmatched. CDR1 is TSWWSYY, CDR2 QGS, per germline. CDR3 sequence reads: CALGTPGLCPRDWGIRERIGTDKLIF. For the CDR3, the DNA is TGTGCTCTTGGGACCCCAGGCTTATGTCCCCGTGACTGGGGGATACGCGAACGGATTGGTACCGATAAACTCATCTTT.

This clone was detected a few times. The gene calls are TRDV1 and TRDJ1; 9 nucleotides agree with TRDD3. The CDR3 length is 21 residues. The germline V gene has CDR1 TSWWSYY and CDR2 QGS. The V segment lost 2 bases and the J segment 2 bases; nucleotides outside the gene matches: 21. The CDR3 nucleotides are TGTGCTCTTGGGGAATGGCCTGGGCTAGTCCGGGGATACGATGGTACCGATAAACTCATCTTT. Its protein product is CALGEWPGLVRGYDGTDKLIF.

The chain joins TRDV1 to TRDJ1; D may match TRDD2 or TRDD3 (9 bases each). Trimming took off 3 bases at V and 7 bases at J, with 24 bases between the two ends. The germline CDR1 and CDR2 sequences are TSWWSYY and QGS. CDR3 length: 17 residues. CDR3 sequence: CALGEAFLRGIPGKLIF. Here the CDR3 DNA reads TGTGCTCTTGGGGAGGCCTTCCTACGGGGGATACCTGGTAAACTCATCTTT.

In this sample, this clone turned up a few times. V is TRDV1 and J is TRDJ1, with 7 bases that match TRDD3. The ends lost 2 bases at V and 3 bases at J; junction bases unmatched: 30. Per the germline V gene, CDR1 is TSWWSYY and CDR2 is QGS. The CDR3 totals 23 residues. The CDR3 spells CALGEVHEGPNPDWGRGPDKLIF. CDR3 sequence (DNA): TGTGCTCTTGGGGAAGTTCACGAAGGTCCTAACCCCGACTGGGGCAGGGGACCCGATAAACTCATCTTT.

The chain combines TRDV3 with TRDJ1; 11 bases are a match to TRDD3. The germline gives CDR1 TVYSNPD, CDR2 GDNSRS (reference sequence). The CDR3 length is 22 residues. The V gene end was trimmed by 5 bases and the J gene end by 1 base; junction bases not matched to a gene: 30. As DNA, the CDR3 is TGTGCCCGGTATGCTGTCCTACGGTCCTACTGGGGGATAAGGAAAGGCACCGATAAACTCATCTTT. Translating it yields CARYAVLRSYWGIRKGTDKLIF.

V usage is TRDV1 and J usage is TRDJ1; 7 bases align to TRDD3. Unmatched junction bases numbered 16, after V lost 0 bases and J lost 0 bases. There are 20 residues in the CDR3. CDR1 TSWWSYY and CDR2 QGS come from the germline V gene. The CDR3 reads CALGELRHLRLGVHTDKLIF. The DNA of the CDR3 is TGTGCTCTTGGGGAACTTCGCCACCTACGTCTGGGGGTTCACACCGATAAACTCATCTTT.

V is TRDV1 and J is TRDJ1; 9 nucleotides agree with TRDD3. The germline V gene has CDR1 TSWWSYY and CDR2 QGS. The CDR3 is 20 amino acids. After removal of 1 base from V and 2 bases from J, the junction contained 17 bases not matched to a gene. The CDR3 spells CALGEPEGSVLGEKTDKLIF. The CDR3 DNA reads TGTGCTCTTGGGGAACCCGAGGGATCAGTACTGGGGGAAAAGACCGATAAACTCATCTTT.

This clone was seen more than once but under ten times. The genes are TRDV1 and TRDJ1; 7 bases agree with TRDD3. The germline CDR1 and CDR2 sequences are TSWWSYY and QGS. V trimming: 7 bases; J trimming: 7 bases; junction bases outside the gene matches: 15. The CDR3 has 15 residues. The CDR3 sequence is CALVPSQGDDSKLIF. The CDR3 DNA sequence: TGTGCTCTTGTTCCGAGTCAGGGGGATGATTCTAAACTCATCTTT.

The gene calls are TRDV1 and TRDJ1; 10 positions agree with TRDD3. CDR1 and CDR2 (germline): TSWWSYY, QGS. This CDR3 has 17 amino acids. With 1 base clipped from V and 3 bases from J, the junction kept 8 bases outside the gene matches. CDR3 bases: TGTGCTCTTGGGGAACGGCAGACGGGGGGATACGCCGATAAACTCATCTTT. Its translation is CALGERQTGGYADKLIF.

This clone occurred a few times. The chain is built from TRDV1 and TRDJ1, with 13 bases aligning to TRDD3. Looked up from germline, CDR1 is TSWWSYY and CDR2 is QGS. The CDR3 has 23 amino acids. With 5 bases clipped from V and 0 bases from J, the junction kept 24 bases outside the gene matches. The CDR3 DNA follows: TGTGCTCTTGGGCCTGCTCCTAGGGAAGGTACTGGGGGATACGGAAAGTACACCGATAAACTCATCTTT. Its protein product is CALGPAPREGTGGYGKYTDKLIF.

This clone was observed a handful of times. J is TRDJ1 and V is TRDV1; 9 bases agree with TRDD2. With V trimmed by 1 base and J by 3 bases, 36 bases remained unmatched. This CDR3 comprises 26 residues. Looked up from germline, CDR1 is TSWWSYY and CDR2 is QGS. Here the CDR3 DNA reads TGTGCTCTTGGGGAACGAATAGACGGCGAACCCCTTCCTACGGGCGGGGGATGGTCCTTCGCCGATAAACTCATCTTT. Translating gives CALGERIDGEPLPTGGGWSFADKLIF.